These T cell receptor beta chains were read from a single sample in a study of blood T cell repertoires in COVID-19. Profiling relied on immunoSEQ multiplex PCR, and the TCRdb table lists in-frame clones only, not all of them. In the table there are 150,000 to 170,000 clones, about 79% of which are singletons. The sample consisted of peripheral blood. The receptors come from an older woman with acute or convalescent COVID-19. Each CDR3 is given with its conserved first and last residue. D genes are given only for firm matches. A row's size may be missing; if present it is once, few, many or a size class.

J gene: TRBJ1-5; V gene: TRBV3-1/TRBV3-2; D gene: .; clone size: .; CDR3 DNA: TGTGCCAGCAGCCGCGACAGGAATCAGCCCCAGCATTTT; CDR3 protein: CASSRDRNQPQHF
J gene: TRBJ1-3; V gene: TRBV11-2; D gene: .; clone size: .; CDR3 DNA: TGTGCCAGCAGCCTCCAGGGGATCTCTGGAAACACCATATATTTT; CDR3 protein: CASSLQGISGNTIYF
J gene: TRBJ1-1; V gene: TRBV6-5; D gene: TRBD1; clone size: few; CDR3 DNA: TGTGCCAGCAGTTCGTTACAGGGGGTTGGTTACACTGAAGCTTTCTTT; CDR3 protein: CASSSLQGVGYTEAFF
J gene: TRBJ1-5; V gene: TRBV19; D gene: TRBD1; clone size: once; CDR3 DNA: TGTGCCAGTAGGGACAGGGGTTATCAGCCCCAGCATTTT; CDR3 protein: CASRDRGYQPQHF
J gene: TRBJ1-1; V gene: TRBV28; D gene: .; clone size: .; CDR3 DNA: TGTGCCAGCAGTTTGGGAGGAGCCGAAGCTTTCTTT; CDR3 protein: CASSLGGAEAFF
J gene: TRBJ1-1; V gene: TRBV2; D gene: TRBD1; clone size: few; CDR3 DNA: TGTGCCAGCAGACACCGGACAGGGGCCCCGAACACTGAAGCTTTCTTT; CDR3 protein: CASRHRTGAPNTEAFF
J gene: TRBJ2-3; V gene: TRBV5-1; D gene: TRBD2; clone size: once; CDR3 DNA: TGCGCCAGCAGCCCGCCCCGATTCCGGGGGGGCCCCGATACGCAGTATTTT; CDR3 protein: CASSPPRFRGGPDTQYF
J gene: TRBJ1-2; V gene: TRBV7-9; D gene: TRBD1; clone size: .; CDR3 DNA: TGTGCCAGCAGCGAGCCAGGGGGCGACTATGGCTACACCTTC; CDR3 protein: CASSEPGGDYGYTF
J gene: TRBJ1-6; V gene: TRBV7-9; D gene: TRBD1; clone size: .; CDR3 DNA: TGTGCCAGCAGCATTAAGCCCGGGACAGGGGTCTCACCCCTCCACTTT; CDR3 protein: CASSIKPGTGVSPLHF
J gene: TRBJ1-3; V gene: TRBV19; D gene: .; clone size: once; CDR3 DNA: TGTGCCAGTAGTATTGGAGAGTTCTCTGGAAACACCATATATTTT; CDR3 protein: CASSIGEFSGNTIYF
J gene: TRBJ1-1; V gene: TRBV12-3/TRBV12-4; D gene: .; clone size: .; CDR3 DNA: TGTACCAGCAGTCTGACAGCGAACACTGAAGCTTTCTTT; CDR3 protein: CTSSLTANTEAFF
J gene: TRBJ1-5; V gene: TRBV30; D gene: .; clone size: .; CDR3 DNA: TGTGCCTGGAGTGTACGTGGGCAGGGAAGCAATCAGCCCCAGCATTTT; CDR3 protein: CAWSVRGQGSNQPQHF
J gene: TRBJ2-3; V gene: TRBV7-9; D gene: TRBD2; clone size: .; CDR3 DNA: TGTGCCAGCAGCTTAGAGAGCGGGGGTTTAGATACGCAGTATTTT; CDR3 protein: CASSLESGGLDTQYF
J gene: TRBJ2-7; V gene: TRBV9; D gene: .; clone size: .; CDR3 DNA: TGTGCCAGCAGCGTGTCCAGCACTATCTCCTACGAGCAGTACTTC; CDR3 protein: CASSVSSTISYEQYF
J gene: TRBJ2-7; V gene: TRBV19; D gene: TRBD2; clone size: .; CDR3 DNA: TGTGCCAGTAGTACCTTAGCGGGGAGCTCCTACGAGCAGTACTTC; CDR3 protein: CASSTLAGSSYEQYF
J gene: TRBJ2-1; V gene: TRBV15; D gene: .; clone size: once; CDR3 DNA: TGTGCCACCAGCGGCGGTTCCCTCTCCTACAATGAGCAGTTCTTC; CDR3 protein: CATSGGSLSYNEQFF
J gene: TRBJ1-5; V gene: TRBV30; D gene: .; clone size: .; CDR3 DNA: TGTGCCTGGAGTACCGGGGTGCAGCCCCAGCATTTT; CDR3 protein: CAWSTGVQPQHF
J gene: TRBJ1-1; V gene: TRBV11-2; D gene: .; clone size: .; CDR3 DNA: TGTGCCAGCAGCTCAGGCCTGAACACTGAAGCTTTCTTT; CDR3 protein: CASSSGLNTEAFF
J gene: TRBJ1-2; V gene: TRBV7-9; D gene: .; clone size: .; CDR3 DNA: TGTGCCAGCAGCTTCGCAGGGGTATTGGCTTATGGCTACACCTTC; CDR3 protein: CASSFAGVLAYGYTF
J gene: TRBJ2-1; V gene: TRBV27; D gene: .; clone size: .; CDR3 DNA: TGTGCCAGCAGTCAGCAGGGGCAGGTGTACAATGAGCAGTTCTTC; CDR3 protein: CASSQQGQVYNEQFF
J gene: TRBJ1-2; V gene: TRBV20-1; D gene: .; clone size: .; CDR3 DNA: TGCAGTGCTAGTTTTTTCCAGGGGCAAGGCTACACCTTC; CDR3 protein: CSASFFQGQGYTF
J gene: TRBJ1-5; V gene: TRBV2; D gene: .; clone size: .; CDR3 DNA: TGTGCCAGTTCACTTGATCAGCCCCAGCATTTT; CDR3 protein: CASSLDQPQHF
J gene: TRBJ1-5; V gene: TRBV5-5; D gene: .; clone size: few; CDR3 DNA: TGTGCCAGCAGCTTGGCCGGTGTTGATCAGCCCCAGCATTTT; CDR3 protein: CASSLAGVDQPQHF
J gene: TRBJ1-2; V gene: TRBV5-1; D gene: .; clone size: .; CDR3 DNA: TGCGCCAGCAGCCGGGGTGGGTCGGAGTATGGCTACACCTTC; CDR3 protein: CASSRGGSEYGYTF
J gene: TRBJ2-1; V gene: TRBV10-1; D gene: .; clone size: .; CDR3 DNA: TGCGCCAGCAGTGAGTCGGGGGGAAATGAGCAGTTCTTC; CDR3 protein: CASSESGGNEQFF
J gene: TRBJ1-5; V gene: TRBV7-8; D gene: .; clone size: .; CDR3 DNA: TGTGCCAGCAGCCCCCTTGGGCAAAACGGTTGGGAGCCCCAGCATTTT; CDR3 protein: CASSPLGQNGWEPQHF
J gene: TRBJ1-5; V gene: TRBV5-1; D gene: .; clone size: .; CDR3 DNA: TGCGCCAGCAGCTTGGCCCCGGGAAGCAATCAGCCCCAGCATTTT; CDR3 protein: CASSLAPGSNQPQHF
J gene: TRBJ2-1; V gene: TRBV6-2/TRBV6-3; D gene: TRBD2; clone size: .; CDR3 DNA: TGTGCCAGCAGTTACTCGAAGGCTAGCGGGGGGGGACGTAGGAATGAGCAGTTCTTC; CDR3 protein: CASSYSKASGGGRRNEQFF
J gene: TRBJ1-1; V gene: TRBV7-3; D gene: .; clone size: .; CDR3 DNA: TGTGCCAGCAGCGCCGGGATGAACACTGAAGCTTTCTTT; CDR3 protein: CASSAGMNTEAFF
J gene: TRBJ2-2; V gene: TRBV5-5; D gene: TRBD1; clone size: .; CDR3 DNA: TGTGCCAGCAGCTGGGGACAGGGGAGGCACGGGGAGCTGTTTTTT; CDR3 protein: CASSWGQGRHGELFF
J gene: TRBJ1-5; V gene: TRBV27; D gene: .; clone size: .; CDR3 DNA: TGTGCCAGCAGAGAGGGACTGATTAGCAATCAGCCCCAGCATTTT; CDR3 protein: CASREGLISNQPQHF
J gene: TRBJ1-5; V gene: TRBV2; D gene: .; clone size: .; CDR3 DNA: TGTGCCACCTTGCTGGAGGTCGGCCAGCCCCAGCATTTT; CDR3 protein: CATLLEVGQPQHF
J gene: TRBJ2-5; V gene: TRBV9; D gene: TRBD2; clone size: .; CDR3 DNA: TGTGCCAGCAGCGCCGGGACTAGCGGGGAAGAGACCCAGTACTTC; CDR3 protein: CASSAGTSGEETQYF
J gene: TRBJ1-1; V gene: TRBV18; D gene: .; clone size: .; CDR3 DNA: TGTGCCAGCTCAAAGGACAGATTGAACACTGAAGCTTTCTTT; CDR3 protein: CASSKDRLNTEAFF
J gene: TRBJ2-2; V gene: TRBV5-4; D gene: TRBD2; clone size: .; CDR3 DNA: TGTGCCAGCAGCTTATTGACTAGCGGGTCACCCTCGAACACCGGGGAGCTGTTTTTT; CDR3 protein: CASSLLTSGSPSNTGELFF
J gene: TRBJ2-2; V gene: TRBV6-2/TRBV6-3; D gene: TRBD1; clone size: .; CDR3 DNA: TGTGCCAGCAGTTACTCTAGGACAGGGACCGGGGAGCTGTTTTTT; CDR3 protein: CASSYSRTGTGELFF
J gene: TRBJ1-1; V gene: TRBV11-3; D gene: .; clone size: .; CDR3 DNA: TGTGCCAGCAGCTTAGATTGGTATAGTGAAGCTTTCTTT; CDR3 protein: CASSLDWYSEAFF
J gene: TRBJ1-2; V gene: TRBV2; D gene: TRBD1; clone size: .; CDR3 DNA: TGTGCCAGCAGTGAAATGACAGGGGGTATTTATGGCTACACCTTC; CDR3 protein: CASSEMTGGIYGYTF
J gene: TRBJ2-6; V gene: TRBV7-6; D gene: .; clone size: .; CDR3 DNA: TGTGCCAGCAGCCTTGGGTTGGGGGCGCAAGGGGCCAACGTCCTGACTTTC; CDR3 protein: CASSLGLGAQGANVLTF
J gene: TRBJ1-1; V gene: TRBV6-1; D gene: TRBD1; clone size: .; CDR3 DNA: TGTGCCAGCAGTGAAGTGAGGGGGCAAGATGAAGCTTTCTTT; CDR3 protein: CASSEVRGQDEAFF
J gene: TRBJ2-3; V gene: TRBV4-2; D gene: TRBD2; clone size: few; CDR3 DNA: TGTGCCAGCAGCCAAGAACGTAGCGGGGGGGCGGATACGCAGTATTTT; CDR3 protein: CASSQERSGGADTQYF
J gene: TRBJ2-1; V gene: TRBV6-5; D gene: TRBD1; clone size: .; CDR3 DNA: TGTGCCAGCACCGGAACAGGGGGTGATGAGCAGTTCTTC; CDR3 protein: CASTGTGGDEQFF
J gene: TRBJ1-2; V gene: TRBV30; D gene: .; clone size: .; CDR3 DNA: TGTGCCTCGGACAGATCTGTCCCTAACTATGGCTACACCTTC; CDR3 protein: CASDRSVPNYGYTF
J gene: TRBJ2-1; V gene: TRBV7-2; D gene: TRBD2; clone size: few; CDR3 DNA: TGTGCCAGCAGCTTCAGTCGGGGGGTCCCTGTTGAGCAGTTCTTC; CDR3 protein: CASSFSRGVPVEQFF
J gene: TRBJ1-2; V gene: TRBV28; D gene: TRBD1; clone size: .; CDR3 DNA: TGTGCCAGCAGTCAGCCAGACAGGGGTCAAGGCTACACCTTC; CDR3 protein: CASSQPDRGQGYTF
J gene: TRBJ1-2; V gene: TRBV19; D gene: .; clone size: .; CDR3 DNA: TGTGCCAGTAAATCAGGGCTTAACTATGGCTACACCTTC; CDR3 protein: CASKSGLNYGYTF
J gene: TRBJ1-2; V gene: TRBV19; D gene: TRBD1; clone size: .; CDR3 DNA: TGTGCCAGTAGTATACAGGGACAGGCTAACTATGGCTACACCTTC; CDR3 protein: CASSIQGQANYGYTF